This T cell receptor beta chain derives from a study of long-term antiretroviral therapy in people with HIV. Regarding the study as a whole: Spans of CDR3 length were tighter for HIV repertoires than for controls. Adherence to ART, viral resistance and therapy changes lacked any data.

Deletions cut 0 bases from V and 2 bases from J, with 13 bases between. In germline, CDR1 is SGHRS, CDR2 YFSETQ. The CDR3 consists of 16 residues. Sequencing used immunoSEQ v3.0 at survey level. The method was immunoSEQ multiplex PCR; TCRdb's version includes in-frame clones alone and lacks a portion of them. The sample yields 13,000 to 15,000 clones, over 65% seen once. To note about this clone: Its antigen is unidentified.

The receptor comes from a man between 35 and 55 years old with HIV. The input for sequencing was unsorted PBMCs, taken 1.3 years before starting antiretroviral therapy. The J gene is TRBJ2-3, the V gene TRBV5-1; possibly TRBD2 for D (5 bases). CDR3 protein: CASSLELDWATDTQYF. CDR3 nucleotides: TGCGCCAGCAGCTTGGAACTAGATTGGGCCACAGATACGCAGTATTTT.